These 15 T cell receptor beta chains originate from one sample sequenced in a study of response to subunit inactivated influenza vaccine. TCRdb reanalysed the RT-PCR reads using MiXCR and keeps one entry per CDR3 protein. The repertoire consists of around 850,000 distinct CDR3 sequences, with approximately 18% occurring once and the leading ten covering around 9.9%. Sequencing was performed on PBMCs from blood, taken around 5 days after vaccination. Receptor source: a middle-aged man who received an inactivated influenza vaccine.

Written as DNA, the CDR3 is TGCAGCGTTGAAGATCTTCGACGGGTCGAGACCCAGTACTTC. Translation: CSVEDLRRVETQYF. The chain has TRBV29-1 and TRBJ2-5; D not resolved. Germline CDR1 SQVTM, CDR2 ANQGSEA. The CDR3 covers 14 residues. V lost 0 bases and J 5 bases, leaving 13 bases between the germline ends.

This clonotype was recorded a few times. The rearrangement links TRBV29-1 to TRBJ2-1, with 13 positions matching TRBD2. Germline CDR1 SQVTM, CDR2 ANQGSEA. Unmatched junction bases numbered 9, after V lost 2 bases and J lost 5 bases. This CDR3 has 17 residues. CDR3 sequence: CSVEPGLAGRRDNEQFF. The DNA of the CDR3 is TGCAGCGTTGAACCGGGACTAGCGGGAAGGCGGGACAATGAGCAGTTCTTC.

This clonotype was detected only a few times. In DNA, the CDR3 is TGCAGCGTATCGGGACAGTTACAAGAGACCCAGTACTTC. As protein: CSVSGQLQETQYF. The genes are TRBV29-1 and TRBJ2-5; 7 bases agree with TRBD1. The CDR3 sequence is 13 residues long. Germline CDR1 and CDR2: SQVTM and ANQGSEA. Germline trimming cut 6 bases from V and 2 bases from J; bases unmatched to any gene: 6. The full variable domain, completed using reference TRBV29-1 and TRBJ2-5, is SAVISQKPSRDICQRGTSLTIQCQVDSQVTMMFWYRQQPGQSLTLIATANQGSEATYESGFVIDKFPISRPNLTFSTLTVSNMSPEDSSIYLCSVSGQLQETQYFGPGTRLLVL.

The table lists this clonotype with many counts. The chain links TRBV6-1 to TRBJ2-5, with TRBD1 matching 11 bases. V lost 4 bases and J lost 7; bases outside the gene matches: 8. This CDR3 comprises 15 residues. CDR1 and CDR2 from the germline V gene are MNHNS and SASEGT. Here the CDR3 reads CASSGGTGGKMTQYF. The CDR3 coding sequence is TGTGCCAGCAGTGGAGGGACAGGGGGGAAGATGACCCAGTACTTC.

The chain joins TRBV7-9 to TRBJ1-2; D is undetermined. CDR1 SEHNR and CDR2 FQNEAQ come from the germline V gene (reference sequence). Trimming removed 4 bases at V and 12 bases at J, with 12 bases between. The CDR3 has 11 residues. The CDR3 is CASSSGGVDTF. The CDR3 nucleotides read TGTGCCAGCAGCTCAGGTGGGGTGGACACCTTC. The whole variable domain, remainder taken from reference TRBV7-9 and TRBJ1-2, is DTGVSQNPRHKITKRGQNVTFRCDPISEHNRLYWYRQTLGQGPEFLTYFQNEAQLEKSRLLSDRFSAERPKGSFSTLEIQRTEQGDSAMYLCASSSGGVDTFGSGTRLTVV.

This clonotype was found a few times. The V call is TRBV2, the J call TRBJ2-1, with D unresolved. CDR3 length equals 16 residues. Trimming shortened V by 2 bases and J by 5 bases, and 16 bases separated the two germline ends. Germline lookup yields CDR1 SNHLY and CDR2 FYNNEI. The CDR3 region is CASSETPPQWDNEQFF. The CDR3 DNA reads TGTGCCAGCAGTGAAACCCCCCCACAGTGGGACAATGAGCAGTTCTTC. Drawing the rest from reference TRBV2 and TRBJ2-1, the complete variable domain is EPEVTQTPSHQVTQMGQEVILRCVPISNHLYFYWYRQILGQKVEFLVSFYNNEISEKSEIFDDQFSVERPDGSNFTLKIRSTKLEDSAMYFCASSETPPQWDNEQFFGPGTRLTVL.

This clonotype came up many times. The V and J genes are TRBV29-1 and TRBJ1-1; a possible D gene is TRBD1 (6 bases). CDR1 and CDR2 from the germline V gene are SQVTM and ANQGSEA. The CDR3 totals 13 residues. The V end lost 2 bases, the J end lost 1 base, and 8 bases lay between the germline ends. The CDR3 protein is CSVEKTGNTEAFF. In DNA form, the CDR3 reads TGCAGCGTTGAAAAGACAGGGAACACTGAAGCTTTCTTT. Variable domain in full (rest from reference TRBV29-1 and TRBJ1-1): SAVISQKPSRDICQRGTSLTIQCQVDSQVTMMFWYRQQPGQSLTLIATANQGSEATYESGFVIDKFPISRPNLTFSTLTVSNMSPEDSSIYLCSVEKTGNTEAFFGQGTRLTVV.

This clonotype has only a few counts. The chain links TRBV28 to TRBJ2-7, with 7 bases aligning to TRBD2. The CDR3 extends over 16 amino acids. V lost 6 bases and J lost 7; bases outside the gene matches: 18. Germline-derived CDR1 and CDR2 are MDHEN and SYDVKM. The CDR3, as DNA: TGTGCCAGCAGCCAATCTAAGCGGGGCAATCCGTGGGAGCAGTACTTC. Protein: CASSQSKRGNPWEQYF.

This clonotype came up a few times. The V and J genes are TRBV6-5 and TRBJ1-6, with 9 bases matching TRBD1. The germline V gene encodes CDR1 MNHEY and CDR2 SVGAGI. The CDR3 sequence is 19 residues long. V was clipped by 0 bases and J by 0 bases; unmatched bases: 6. As DNA, the CDR3 is TGTGCCAGCAGTTACTCGGGACAGGGAGAGGGCTCCTATAATTCACCCCTCCACTTT. Protein sequence: CASSYSGQGEGSYNSPLHF.

This clonotype was detected a few times. V gene TRBV18 combines with J gene TRBJ1-1; D is unresolved. This CDR3 contains 13 residues. V lost 4 bases and J 1 base, leaving 7 bases between the germline ends. CDR1 is KGHSH, CDR2 LQKENI, per germline. The CDR3 sequence is CASSQPGNTEAFF. CDR3 coding DNA: TGTGCCAGCTCACAACCCGGGAACACTGAAGCTTTCTTT.

CDR3 bases: TGCGCCAGCAGCCAAGGTGGGGCAGACGGTCTGTCGCAGTTCTTC. This codes for CASSQGGADGLSQFF. The chain recombines TRBV4-1 with TRBJ2-1; TRBD1 is a possible D gene (5 bases). This CDR3 comprises 15 residues. Germline lookup yields CDR1 MGHRA and CDR2 YSYEKL. Deletions cut 1 base from V and 12 bases from J, with 19 bases between.

In its sample, this clonotype was seen many times. This chain uses TRBV27 with TRBJ2-7; D is undetermined. Per germline, CDR1 MNHEY and CDR2 SMNVEV (reference sequence). The CDR3 length is 14 residues. V was cut by 0 bases and J by 2 bases, with 8 bases left in between. CDR3 in amino acids: CASSLSQVTYEQYF. The CDR3 DNA sequence: TGTGCCAGCAGTTTATCCCAGGTAACCTACGAGCAGTACTTC.

The CDR3 here is CASSFTRGYTF. CDR3 coding DNA: TGTGCCAGCAGTTTTACTCGGGGCTACACCTTC. The V gene is TRBV12-3 or TRBV12-4, the J gene TRBJ1-2; D is unclear. V gave up 3 bases and J gave up 8 bases, with 7 bases separating them. There are 11 residues in the CDR3.

This clonotype was seen repeatedly, ten times or more. The chain has TRBV12-3 or TRBV12-4 and TRBJ2-7; D uncertain. The CDR3 spans 14 residues. Trimming shortened V by 3 bases and J by 6 bases, and 15 bases separated the two germline ends. The DNA for the CDR3 is TGTGCCAGCAGTTTCCAGGACCGGGTGGGCGAGCAGTACTTC. It translates to CASSFQDRVGEQYF.

This chain uses TRBV2 with TRBJ2-7; tentative D call: TRBD2 (6 bases). V was cut by 8 bases and J by 5 bases, with 22 bases left in between. Germline V lookup: CDR1 SNHLY, CDR2 FYNNEI. CDR3 length: 15 amino acids. CDR3 DNA sequence: TGTGCCAGCGAGGAGTTCGGGAGTTCGGAACACGAGCAGTACTTC. Encoded protein: CASEEFGSSEHEQYF.